This is a list of T cell receptor beta chains from one sample in a study of CD8+CD57+ T cells in acquired aplastic anemia. MiXCR was run by TCRdb on the reads, yielding one entry per CDR3 protein. The data hold a few hundred thousand distinct CDR3 sequences, with 82% observed a single time. The sample comprised sorted CD4+, CD8+, or CD8+CD57+ T cells (not recorded which) from PBMCs. The origin of the receptors is a human donor with aplastic anemia. Both conserved end residues are part of each CDR3. The order of the fields is D gene, J gene, V gene, clone size, CDR3 DNA, CDR3 protein. A D gene is named only where the DNA matches it firmly. A clone size is listed for some rows: how often the clone was seen (once, few, many), or a class if it is expanded.

D: NA
J: TRBJ2-1
V: TRBV7-9
size: few
DNA: TGTGCCAGCAGCTTAGCGGGGGATAGCTCCTACAATAAGCAGTTCTTC
CDR3: CASSLAGDSSYNKQFF

D: NA
J: TRBJ1-2
V: TRBV7-3
size: NA
DNA: TGTGCCAGCTGCATGGCAGCGACAGCCGTTGGACACAGCTTC
CDR3: CASCMAATAVGHSF

D: NA
J: TRBJ1-6
V: TRBV7-2
size: NA
DNA: TGTGCCAGCACCGGGGCCGGGTCCCTCCACTTT
CDR3: CASTGAGSLHF

D: NA
J: TRBJ1-2
V: TRBV15
size: NA
DNA: TGTGCCACCAGCAGAGATGACGGGAGGAGGGATGGCTACACCTTC
CDR3: CATSRDDGRRDGYTF

D: TRBD1
J: TRBJ2-5
V: TRBV2
size: NA
DNA: TGTGCCAGACAGGGGGCTGGCGAGACCCCGTACTTC
CDR3: CARQGAGETPYF

D: NA
J: TRBJ2-3
V: TRBV2
size: NA
DNA: TGTGCCAGCAGTCACGCGTCGATAGATACTCAGTATTTT
CDR3: CASSHASIDTQYF

D: NA
J: TRBJ2-3
V: TRBV7-9
size: NA
DNA: TGTGCCAGCACCCCTGGGGACTCTAGCACAGATACGCAGTATTTT
CDR3: CASTPGDSSTDTQYF

D: NA
J: TRBJ2-1
V: TRBV5-6
size: NA
DNA: TGTGCCAGCAGCATGGGGGAGGAGGGGGGGAATGAGCAGTTCTTC
CDR3: CASSMGEEGGNEQFF

D: NA
J: TRBJ1-1
V: TRBV9
size: NA
DNA: TGTGCCAGCAGCCTCGGGACTAGAGGGAGCACTGAACCTTTCTTT
CDR3: CASSLGTRGSTEPFF

D: TRBD1
J: TRBJ1-6
V: TRBV7-9
size: NA
DNA: TGTGCCAGCAGCTTGGACAGGGCGCGGAATTCACCCCTCCACTTT
CDR3: CASSLDRARNSPLHF

D: NA
J: TRBJ1-1
V: TRBV19
size: NA
DNA: TGTGCCAGTAGTAGGACGGCTGAAGCTTTCTTT
CDR3: CASSRTAEAFF

D: TRBD1
J: TRBJ2-5
V: TRBV2
size: NA
DNA: TGTGCCAGCAGTGACCCGGGACAGGGGGCTAGGGAGACCCAGTACTTC
CDR3: CASSDPGQGARETQYF

D: NA
J: TRBJ2-3
V: TRBV9
size: NA
DNA: TGTGCCAGCAGCGTGGGGGGACGTCACGGAGCACACAATTTT
CDR3: CASSVGGRHGAHNF

D: TRBD2
J: TRBJ2-3
V: TRBV7-2
size: NA
DNA: TGTGCCAGCAGCTTAGTCGGGGGGGCGGGCGCGCAGTACTTT
CDR3: CASSLVGGAGAQYF

D: NA
J: TRBJ2-1
V: TRBV10-3
size: NA
DNA: TGTGCCAGCAGTGAGTCTTCAGGAGAACAAATGAATGAAAAACTGTTC
CDR3: CASSESSGEQMNEKLF

D: NA
J: TRBJ1-2
V: TRBV7-7
size: NA
DNA: TGTGCCGGCAGTCGTGCGGCGGGTGCCCATTGCTACACCTTC
CDR3: CAGSRAAGAHCYTF

D: NA
J: TRBJ1-1
V: TRBV7-3
size: NA
DNA: TGTGCCAGCAGCTTAGAGCGGGCAGGCGACACTGAATCTTTCTTT
CDR3: CASSLERAGDTESFF

D: NA
J: TRBJ2-1
V: TRBV7-2
size: NA
DNA: TGTGCCAGCAGCCCGTTTCGAGGTAATGAGCAGTTCTTC
CDR3: CASSPFRGNEQFF

D: TRBD2
J: TRBJ2-1
V: TRBV19
size: NA
DNA: TGTGCCAGTAGTATAGCTAGCGGCGGGGGGAATGATGAGCAGTTCTTC
CDR3: CASSIASGGGNDEQFF

D: TRBD2
J: TRBJ2-3
V: TRBV12-5
size: NA
DNA: TGTGCCAGGACGGGAGCGGGAGGTCCCGATACGCAGTATTTT
CDR3: CARTGAGGPDTQYF

D: NA
J: TRBJ1-1
V: TRBV9
size: NA
DNA: TGTGCCAGCAGCGTAGGCTCGAAGAACACTGAAGCTTTCTTT
CDR3: CASSVGSKNTEAFF

D: NA
J: TRBJ2-7
V: TRBV15
size: NA
DNA: TGTGCCACCAGTAGCTGCAGGACGCAATACAAGCAGTACTTC
CDR3: CATSSCRTQYKQYF

D: TRBD1
J: TRBJ1-5
V: TRBV7-2
size: NA
DNA: TGTGCCAGCAGCGCGGACAGGGACAATTACGAGCAGTACTTT
CDR3: CASSADRDNYEQYF

D: TRBD2
J: TRBJ2-3
V: TRBV14
size: NA
DNA: TGTGCCAGCAGCTTCGCCCGGGCGGCTAGCGGGAGGTATTTT
CDR3: CASSFARAASGRYF